The 7 T cell receptor beta chains below were found in one sample sequenced in a study of T cell changes during pregnancy in multiple sclerosis (dated by TCRdb to about 2019). The method behind the library was the immunoSEQ multiplex PCR assay. The table was pulled from immuneACCESS by TCRdb, which kept in-frame rearrangements only. Such tables lose some clones; where checked, under half of the loss comes from unresolved V genes, and the rest has no known cause. A total of around 97,000 clones appear in this sample, about nine tenths of them only once. The biggest ten clones account for around 0.76% of the sample. The sequences come from peripheral blood, collected in the second trimester of pregnancy. The receptor source for this set is a female donor in good health, enrolled as a control in a pregnancy study.

On this clone itself: Additional DNA sequences in this sample encode the identical CDR3. The genes are TRBV18 and TRBJ1-3; 8 bases line up with TRBD1. Trimming removed 3 bases from V and 2 bases from J; junction bases left unmatched: 0. This CDR3 has 14 residues. CDR1 and CDR2 from the germline V gene are KGHSH and LQKENI. The CDR3 DNA is TGTGCCAGCTCACCGGACAGGGCTGGAAACACCATATATTTT. Translated, it gives CASSPDRAGNTIYF. The variable domain in full, completed from reference TRBV18 and TRBJ1-3, reads NAGVMQNPRHLVRRRGQEARLRCSPMKGHSHVYWYRQLPEEGLKFMVYLQKENIIDESGMPKERFSAEFPKEGPSILRIQQVVRGDSAAYFCASSPDRAGNTIYFGEGSWLTVV.

The V gene is TRBV6-5, the J gene TRBJ1-2; the D is unclear. Germline CDR1 MNHEY, CDR2 SVGAGI. The V end was cut by 2 bases, the J end by 5 bases, with 9 bases between. This CDR3 has 13 amino acids. In DNA, the CDR3 is TGTGCCAGCAGTTACGGTCCCGGTTATGGCTACACCTTC. Translating it yields CASSYGPGYGYTF.

The chain employs TRBV10-2 and TRBJ1-2; 10 nucleotides match TRBD1. Germline-derived CDR1 and CDR2 are WSHSY and SAAADI. This CDR3 is built from 16 residues. With 6 bases clipped from V and 1 base from J, the junction kept 8 bases outside the gene matches. The CDR3: CASRDRGSRFNYGYTF. The DNA of the CDR3 is TGCGCCAGCAGGGACAGGGGGAGCCGATTTAACTATGGCTACACCTTC.

This clone has a single count. The rearrangement uses TRBV28 and TRBJ1-6, with 7 bases aligning to TRBD1. There are 15 residues in the CDR3. Germline CDR1 MDHEN, CDR2 SYDVKM. The junction had 6 bases not matched to a gene; V was cut back by 1 base and J by 9 bases. The CDR3 nucleotides are TGTGCCAGCAGTTTATCGACAGGGTCTACTTCACCCCTCCACTTT. Translating it yields CASSLSTGSTSPLHF.

CDR3 residues: CASSGLAGDEQFF. The CDR3, as DNA: TGTGCCAGCAGTGGACTAGCGGGGGATGAGCAGTTCTTC. V and J are TRBV2 and TRBJ2-1, with 12 bases aligning to TRBD2. CDR1 is SNHLY and CDR2 is FYNNEI in the germline V gene. V gave up 4 bases and J gave up 8 bases; unmatched junction bases: 0. The CDR3 loop spans 13 amino acids.

The chain employs TRBV18 and TRBJ2-5; D is uncertain. Germline-derived CDR1 and CDR2 are KGHSH and LQKENI. The CDR3 is 14 amino acids. With 2 bases removed from V and 4 bases from J, the gap between germline ends came to 11 bases. CDR3 sequence (DNA): TGTGCCAGCTCACCATCCCAGGCTCCAGAGACCCAGTACTTC. It yields the protein CASSPSQAPETQYF.

This clone was seen only once. The rearrangement links TRBV5-6 to TRBJ2-1; 10 bases agree with TRBD2. The ends lost 4 bases at V and 8 bases at J; junction bases unmatched: 9. Germline V gene lookup returns CDR1 SGHDT and CDR2 YYEEEE. The CDR3 runs to 15 residues. CDR3 protein: CASSRSGGPFDEQFF. The CDR3, as DNA: TGTGCCAGCAGCCGTAGCGGGGGGCCCTTCGATGAGCAGTTCTTC.